These T cell receptor beta chains were read from a single sample in a study of T cells in Graves' hyperthyroidism and ophthalmopathy. One entry per CDR3 protein results from TCRdb running MiXCR on the multiplex PCR reads. This table holds nearly 600,000 distinct CDR3 sequences, around 14% found once. The sequenced sample consisted of blood. These receptors all stem from a woman aged 18-30 years with Graves' ophthalmopathy. CDR3s include the opening cysteine and the closing phenylalanine or tryptophan. The order of the fields is clone size, J gene, V gene, CDR3 protein. Size tells how often a clone was seen (once, few, many) or the class of an expanded clone, and some rows leave it out.

NA,TRBJ2-3,TRBV6-1,CASIKHQGTDTQYF
few,TRBJ1-3,TRBV12-3/TRBV12-4,CATGAGTGSATIYF
NA,TRBJ2-3,TRBV5-6,CASSLLRTDTQYF
many,TRBJ2-5,TRBV6-2/TRBV6-3,CASRGLGYETQYF
many,TRBJ2-1,TRBV2,CASTLVDEQFF
many,TRBJ1-1,TRBV28,CASSFPPGAEAFF
many,TRBJ2-3,TRBV6-2/TRBV6-3,CASSYVASGSQDTQYF
NA,TRBJ2-5,TRBV19,CASSSHEAGQETQYF
many,TRBJ2-7,TRBV7-6,CASSSSGSEVYEQYF
few,TRBJ1-6,TRBV12-3/TRBV12-4,CASSLMGNNSPLHF
NA,TRBJ1-2,TRBV12-3/TRBV12-4,CASSSPSVNGYTF
many,TRBJ1-1,TRBV11-1,CASSSQGVTEAFF
few,TRBJ2-7,TRBV29-1,CSVVLDFSYEQYF
few,TRBJ2-2,TRBV6-1,CASSDGGRADTGELFF
many,TRBJ2-5,TRBV10-3,CAIRSDRGGETQYF
few,TRBJ1-1,TRBV24-1,CATKQEGTTEAFF
few,TRBJ1-2,TRBV5-5,CASSSQGTPNYGYTF